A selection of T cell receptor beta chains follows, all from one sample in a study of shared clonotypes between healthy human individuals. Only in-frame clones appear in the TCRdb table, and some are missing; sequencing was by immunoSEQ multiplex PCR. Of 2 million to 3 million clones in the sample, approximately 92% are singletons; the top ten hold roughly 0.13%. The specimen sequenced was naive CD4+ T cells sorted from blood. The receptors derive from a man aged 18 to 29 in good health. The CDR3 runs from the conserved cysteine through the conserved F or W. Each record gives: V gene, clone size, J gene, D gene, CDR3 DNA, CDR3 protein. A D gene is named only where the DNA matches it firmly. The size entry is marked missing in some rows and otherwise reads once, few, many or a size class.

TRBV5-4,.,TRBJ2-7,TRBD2,TGTGCCAGCAGCTCACTAGCGGGAGGGCCCGAGCAGTACTTC,CASSSLAGGPEQYF
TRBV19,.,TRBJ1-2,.,TGTGCCAGTAGTATCTCGGCAGGGGCCGCCTCAAGTGGCTACACCTTC,CASSISAGAASSGYTF
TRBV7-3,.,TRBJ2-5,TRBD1,TGTGCCAGCAGCCCGGGACAGGGGGAAAGGGAGACCCAGTACTTC,CASSPGQGERETQYF
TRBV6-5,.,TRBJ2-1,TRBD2,TGTGCCAGCAGTGCCCGGGGAGGGCCTTACAATGAGCAGTTCTTC,CASSARGGPYNEQFF
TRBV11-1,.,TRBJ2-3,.,TGTGCCAGCAGCTCGGGCCAGGGAGGAACAGATACGCAGTATTTT,CASSSGQGGTDTQYF
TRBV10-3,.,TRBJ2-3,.,TGTGCCATCAGTGAGTCGACGAGGGAGCGCACAGATACGCAGTATTTT,CAISESTRERTDTQYF
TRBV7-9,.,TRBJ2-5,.,TGTGCCAGCAGCTTGTCTAGCGTACAAGAGACCCAGTACTTC,CASSLSSVQETQYF
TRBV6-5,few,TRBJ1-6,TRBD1,TGTGCCAGCAGCCTCGAGACAGGGGCAAATTCACCCCTCCACTTT,CASSLETGANSPLHF
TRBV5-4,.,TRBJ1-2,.,TGTGCCAGCAGCTTAGCCGACGTTAACTATGGCTACACCTTC,CASSLADVNYGYTF
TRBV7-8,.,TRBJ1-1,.,TGTGCCAGCACCCACCAGGGAAACACTGAAGCTTTCTTT,CASTHQGNTEAFF
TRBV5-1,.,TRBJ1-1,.,TGCGCCAGCACCATTTCAGGGTTCGACACTGAAGCTTTCTTT,CASTISGFDTEAFF
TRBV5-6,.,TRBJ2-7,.,TGTGCCAGCAGCTTTCAGGGCTACGAGCAGTACTTC,CASSFQGYEQYF
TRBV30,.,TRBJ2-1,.,TGTGCCTGGGGTGGGGCTAGCGTTAGGGGGCATTACAATGAGCAGTTCTTC,CAWGGASVRGHYNEQFF
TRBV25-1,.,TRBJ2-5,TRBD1,TGTGCCAGCAGAGACCCAACGGCCAGGACAGGGCGAGAGACCCAGTACTTC,CASRDPTARTGRETQYF
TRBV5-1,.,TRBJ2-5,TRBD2,TGCGCCAGCAGCTTGAACGGGGGGGCGGAGACCCAGTACTTC,CASSLNGGAETQYF
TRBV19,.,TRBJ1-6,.,TGTGCCAGTAAACTTGAGGATAATTCACCCCTCCACTTT,CASKLEDNSPLHF
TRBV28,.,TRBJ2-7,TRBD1,TGTGCCAGCTCCTCGGGGACAGGGGGCCTCCACGAGCAGTACTTC,CASSSGTGGLHEQYF
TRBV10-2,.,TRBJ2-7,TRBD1,TGCGCCAGCAGTGGGACAGGGGGCTCTTACGAGCAGTACTTC,CASSGTGGSYEQYF
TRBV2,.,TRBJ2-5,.,TGTGCCAGCAGTGAGACCTGGGAGACCCAGTACTTC,CASSETWETQYF
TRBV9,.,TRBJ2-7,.,TGTGCCAGCAGCCCCCGGGGGACAGAAGCCACCTACGAGCAGTACTTC,CASSPRGTEATYEQYF
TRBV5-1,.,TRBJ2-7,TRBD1,TGCGCCAGCAGCTCAAGGACAGGCGTGACCTACGAGCAGTACTTC,CASSSRTGVTYEQYF
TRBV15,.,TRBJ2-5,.,TGTGCCACCAGCACGGGCCGTCTGGAGGAGACCCAGTACTTC,CATSTGRLEETQYF
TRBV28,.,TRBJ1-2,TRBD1,TGTGCCAGCAGCTCCCAAGGGGGCGGCAGTGGCTACACCTTC,CASSSQGGGSGYTF
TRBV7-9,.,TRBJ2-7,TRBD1,TGTGCCAGCACCCAGTTTACAGGGGGCATACACGAGCAGTACTTC,CASTQFTGGIHEQYF
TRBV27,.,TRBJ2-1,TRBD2,TGTGCCAGCAGAGGGACTAGTCTTTTCAATGAGCAGTTCTTC,CASRGTSLFNEQFF
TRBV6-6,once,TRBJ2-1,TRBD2,TGTGCCAGCAGTTACGGGACTAGCCCTTCCTACAATGAGCAGTTCTTC,CASSYGTSPSYNEQFF
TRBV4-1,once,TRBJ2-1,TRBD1,TGCGCCAGCAGCCAAGCCCCCCCGACAGGGTTGGGTGAGCAGTTCTTC,CASSQAPPTGLGEQFF
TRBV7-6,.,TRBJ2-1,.,TGTGCCAGCAGCTTCGGAGGGGCGAACAATGAGCAGTTCTTC,CASSFGGANNEQFF
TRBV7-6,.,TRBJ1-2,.,TGTGCCAGCAGCTTAAACGGACAGAACTATGGCTACACCTTC,CASSLNGQNYGYTF
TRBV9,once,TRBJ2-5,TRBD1,TGTGCCAGCAGCGTGTGGGACAGTCAAGAGACCCAGTACTTC,CASSVWDSQETQYF
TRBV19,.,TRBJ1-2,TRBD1,TGTGCCAGTAGTTTCCGGGACAGATATGGCTACACCTTC,CASSFRDRYGYTF
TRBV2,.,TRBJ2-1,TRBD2,TGTGCCAGCACGCCTACTAGCGGAGGTTGGAGCTCCTACAATGAGCAGTTCTTC,CASTPTSGGWSSYNEQFF
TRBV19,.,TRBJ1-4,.,TGTGCCAGTAGTATAAGGGGACCCACTAATGAAAAACTGTTTTTT,CASSIRGPTNEKLFF
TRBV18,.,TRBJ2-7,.,TGTGCCAGCTCACCCAGGGTTGACTCGTTCTACGAGCAGTACTTC,CASSPRVDSFYEQYF
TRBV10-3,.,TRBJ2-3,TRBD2,TGTGCCATCAGCGGTCGGACTAGCGGGAGTACAGATACGCAGTATTTT,CAISGRTSGSTDTQYF